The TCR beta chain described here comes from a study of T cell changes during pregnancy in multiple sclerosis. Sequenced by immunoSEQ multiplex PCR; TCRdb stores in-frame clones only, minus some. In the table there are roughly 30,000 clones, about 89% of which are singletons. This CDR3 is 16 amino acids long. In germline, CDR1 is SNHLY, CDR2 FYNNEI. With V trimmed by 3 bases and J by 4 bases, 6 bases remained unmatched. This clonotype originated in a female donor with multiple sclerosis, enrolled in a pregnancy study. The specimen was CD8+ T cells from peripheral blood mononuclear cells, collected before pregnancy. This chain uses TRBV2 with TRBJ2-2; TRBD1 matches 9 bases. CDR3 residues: CASSELTGGPTGELFF. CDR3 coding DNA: TGTGCCAGCAGTGAGTTGACAGGGGGACCCACCGGGGAGCTGTTTTTT.